These T cell receptor beta chains were read from a single sample in a study of blood T cell repertoires in COVID-19. Assay: immunoSEQ multiplex PCR; the TCRdb copy retains only in-frame clones and omits some. The table records a few hundred thousand clones, around 85% of them present only once. The sequencing input was peripheral blood. These receptors were taken from a woman under 30 with acute or convalescent COVID-19. Both conserved end residues are part of each CDR3. The order of the fields is clone size, J gene, D gene, V gene, CDR3 DNA, CDR3 protein. D genes are given only for firm matches. Clone size appears in some rows only: once, few, many, or a class for an expanded clone.

clone_size: .; j_call: TRBJ2-3; d_call: .; v_call: TRBV2; cdr3_nt: TGTGCCAGCACCAACATGGATACGCAGTATTTT; cdr3_aa: CASTNMDTQYF
clone_size: few; j_call: TRBJ1-6; d_call: .; v_call: TRBV30; cdr3_nt: TGTGCCTGGAGTGTGCGGCCAGCACCCCTCCACTTT; cdr3_aa: CAWSVRPAPLHF
clone_size: few; j_call: TRBJ1-4; d_call: .; v_call: TRBV6-1; cdr3_nt: TGTGCCAGCAGTGAAGCGGCGGGGGCGCGTGAAAAACTGTTTTTT; cdr3_aa: CASSEAAGAREKLFF
clone_size: .; j_call: TRBJ2-1; d_call: TRBD2; v_call: TRBV5-5; cdr3_nt: TGTGCCAGCAGCTTGGCCCTAGCGGCTGAGCAGTTCTTC; cdr3_aa: CASSLALAAEQFF
clone_size: .; j_call: TRBJ2-5; d_call: .; v_call: TRBV19; cdr3_nt: TGTGCCAGTAGTCCTACAGGCGTGGAGACCCAGTACTTC; cdr3_aa: CASSPTGVETQYF
clone_size: .; j_call: TRBJ1-2; d_call: .; v_call: TRBV2; cdr3_nt: TGTGCCACTCGGGATCGGAGTTATGGCTACACCTTC; cdr3_aa: CATRDRSYGYTF
clone_size: .; j_call: TRBJ2-1; d_call: TRBD2; v_call: TRBV5-5; cdr3_nt: TGTGCCAGCAGCCCTGGACTAGCGGCAACCTACAATGAGCAGTTCTTC; cdr3_aa: CASSPGLAATYNEQFF
clone_size: .; j_call: TRBJ2-2; d_call: TRBD1; v_call: TRBV2; cdr3_nt: TGTGCCAGCAGCAGGACAGGGGCCTATTTCTCCGGGGAGCTGTTTTTT; cdr3_aa: CASSRTGAYFSGELFF
clone_size: .; j_call: TRBJ1-5; d_call: TRBD1; v_call: TRBV9; cdr3_nt: TGTGCCAGCAGCGTAGAGGGACAGGGGTATAGCAATCAGCCCCAGCATTTT; cdr3_aa: CASSVEGQGYSNQPQHF
clone_size: many; j_call: TRBJ1-1; d_call: .; v_call: TRBV30; cdr3_nt: TGTGCCTGGAGTGGCGCACAGTACATGAACACTGAAGCTTTCTTT; cdr3_aa: CAWSGAQYMNTEAFF
clone_size: .; j_call: TRBJ2-1; d_call: TRBD2; v_call: TRBV5-8; cdr3_nt: TGTGCCAGCAGCTTGTCCGGAGCGGGGGCCGACAATGAGCAGTTCTTC; cdr3_aa: CASSLSGAGADNEQFF
clone_size: .; j_call: TRBJ2-1; d_call: TRBD2; v_call: TRBV27; cdr3_nt: TGTGCCAGCAGTTTCGCTAGCGGGGGGTATTACAATGAGCAGTTCTTC; cdr3_aa: CASSFASGGYYNEQFF
clone_size: .; j_call: TRBJ2-2; d_call: .; v_call: TRBV15; cdr3_nt: TGTGCCACCAGCCCACGACTAGGCACGAACACCGGGGAGCTGTTTTTT; cdr3_aa: CATSPRLGTNTGELFF
clone_size: .; j_call: TRBJ2-7; d_call: .; v_call: TRBV9; cdr3_nt: TGTGCCAGCAGCGAGGGGGGAGGGAACCTTGGATACGAGCAGTACTTC; cdr3_aa: CASSEGGGNLGYEQYF
clone_size: .; j_call: TRBJ2-5; d_call: .; v_call: TRBV5-1; cdr3_nt: TGCGCCAGCAGTTTTGGAAGGAGGGAGACCCAGTACTTC; cdr3_aa: CASSFGRRETQYF
clone_size: .; j_call: TRBJ1-1; d_call: .; v_call: TRBV18; cdr3_nt: TGTGCCAGCTCGACCCTTAATTGGGGGGGTGGCACTGAAGCTTTCTTT; cdr3_aa: CASSTLNWGGGTEAFF
clone_size: .; j_call: TRBJ1-1; d_call: .; v_call: TRBV9; cdr3_nt: TGTGCCAGCAGCGTTCAGGTGGAGGCCACTGAAGCTTTCTTT; cdr3_aa: CASSVQVEATEAFF
clone_size: .; j_call: TRBJ2-1; d_call: TRBD2; v_call: TRBV6-6; cdr3_nt: TGTGCCAGCAGATCCATAGCGGGGGGGCAGAGTGAGCAGTTCTTC; cdr3_aa: CASRSIAGGQSEQFF
clone_size: .; j_call: TRBJ1-1; d_call: .; v_call: TRBV6-5; cdr3_nt: TGTGCCAGCAGTTACTCGTTGGGACTCGACCGCAGTGAAGCTTTCTTT; cdr3_aa: CASSYSLGLDRSEAFF
clone_size: .; j_call: TRBJ1-1; d_call: .; v_call: TRBV28; cdr3_nt: TGTGCCAGCAGTTCAGGGAGGGGCACTGAAGCTTTCTTT; cdr3_aa: CASSSGRGTEAFF
clone_size: .; j_call: TRBJ2-6; d_call: TRBD1; v_call: TRBV11-2; cdr3_nt: TGTGCCAGCAGAGACACGGACAGGGGGGTCGGGGCCAACGTCCTGACTTTC; cdr3_aa: CASRDTDRGVGANVLTF
clone_size: .; j_call: TRBJ1-1; d_call: TRBD1; v_call: TRBV9; cdr3_nt: TGTGCCAGCAGCGTAGCCGGGACAGGGTTGACTGAAGCTTTCTTT; cdr3_aa: CASSVAGTGLTEAFF
clone_size: .; j_call: TRBJ2-1; d_call: .; v_call: TRBV6-5; cdr3_nt: TGTGCCAGCAGTTTACGTCCGGGGGAGGAGTTCTTC; cdr3_aa: CASSLRPGEEFF
clone_size: once; j_call: TRBJ2-2; d_call: .; v_call: TRBV28; cdr3_nt: TGTGCCAGCAGGGAGAGCACCGGGGAGCTGTTTTTT; cdr3_aa: CASRESTGELFF
clone_size: few; j_call: TRBJ1-5; d_call: .; v_call: TRBV9; cdr3_nt: TGTGCCAGCAGCGTAGGGGAGGGTCAGCCCCAGCATTTT; cdr3_aa: CASSVGEGQPQHF
clone_size: once; j_call: TRBJ1-6; d_call: .; v_call: TRBV21-1; cdr3_nt: TGTGCCAGCAGCAAGGCCCCGGCAGGGGGTTTCCGTAATTCACCCCTCCACTTT; cdr3_aa: CASSKAPAGGFRNSPLHF
clone_size: .; j_call: TRBJ2-2; d_call: .; v_call: TRBV19; cdr3_nt: TGTGCCAGTATGGGACTCACCGGGGAGCTGTTTTTT; cdr3_aa: CASMGLTGELFF
clone_size: once; j_call: TRBJ1-4; d_call: TRBD1; v_call: TRBV11-3; cdr3_nt: TGTGCCAACCAACCATTGGGACAGGGCGACGAAAAACTGTTTTTT; cdr3_aa: CANQPLGQGDEKLFF
clone_size: .; j_call: TRBJ1-2; d_call: .; v_call: TRBV20-1; cdr3_nt: TGCAGTGCTAGTCCACAAGGGGGTGGCTACACCTTC; cdr3_aa: CSASPQGGGYTF
clone_size: .; j_call: TRBJ2-7; d_call: TRBD2; v_call: TRBV28; cdr3_nt: TGTGCCAGCACTTTAGCAGCGGGAAACACGCCCTACGAGCAGTACTTC; cdr3_aa: CASTLAAGNTPYEQYF
clone_size: once; j_call: TRBJ1-3; d_call: .; v_call: TRBV9; cdr3_nt: TGTGCCAGCAGCGTAGCCCCCCCAGGGGAGGGTCCCACTGGAAACACCATATATTTT; cdr3_aa: CASSVAPPGEGPTGNTIYF
clone_size: .; j_call: TRBJ1-2; d_call: .; v_call: TRBV5-4; cdr3_nt: TGTGCCAGCAGCCCCAACAGGACCCCTAACTATGGCTACACCTTC; cdr3_aa: CASSPNRTPNYGYTF
clone_size: .; j_call: TRBJ1-2; d_call: TRBD1; v_call: TRBV6-1; cdr3_nt: TGTGCCAGCAGTGAACCAGACAGGGGGCGAATTCTTGGGCGAGGCTACACCTTC; cdr3_aa: CASSEPDRGRILGRGYTF
clone_size: .; j_call: TRBJ1-3; d_call: TRBD1; v_call: TRBV2; cdr3_nt: TGTGCCAGCAGCACAGGGGGATCTGGAAACACCATATATTTT; cdr3_aa: CASSTGGSGNTIYF